Each of the 2 T cell receptor beta chains below was sequenced from the same sample in a study of T cells in Graves' hyperthyroidism and ophthalmopathy (dated by TCRdb to about 2019). Libraries were made using multiplex PCR. The instrument given in TCRdb is Illumina HiSeq 2000. TCR beta CDR3 regions were amplified from RNA transcripts. For the first round of RT-PCR on the TCR CDR3, the HTBI primer set was used together with the Qiagen OneStep RT-PCR kit. The raw public data were reprocessed by TCRdb itself: fastp quality trimming at Q25, MiXCR clonotype calling, in-frame beta chains only. Rows with one shared CDR3 protein collapse into an entry with the most common genes and DNA. Across this sample there are some 740,000 distinct CDR3 sequences, with about 14% seen only once. The ten largest clones represent about a tenth of the sample. Sequencing was carried out using blood. All receptors derive from a woman younger than 35 with Graves' hyperthyroidism.

The chain combines TRBV5-4 with TRBJ2-3, with 10 bases lining up with TRBD2. Germline V gene data show CDR1 as SGHNT and CDR2 as YYREEE (reference sequence). With 4 bases clipped from V and 0 bases from J, the junction kept 11 bases outside the gene matches. This CDR3 spans 18 amino acids. The CDR3 sequence: CASSGRTLAGLSTDTQYF. The DNA of the CDR3 is TGTGCCAGCAGCGGCCGGACACTAGCGGGGCTGAGCACAGATACGCAGTATTTT.

This clonotype came up a few times. The chain recombines TRBV5-1 with TRBJ2-3; D unclear. The germline V gene has CDR1 SGHRS and CDR2 YFSETQ. There are 16 residues in the CDR3. The V gene lost 0 bases and the J gene lost 2 bases, with 13 bases spanning the gap. CDR3 nucleotide sequence: TGCGCCAGCAGCTTGGCCCTCTTAGAGAACACAGATACGCAGTATTTT. As protein: CASSLALLENTDTQYF.